This T cell receptor beta chain was observed in a study of shared clonotypes between healthy human individuals. Data came from immunoSEQ multiplex PCR; TCRdb stores just in-frame clones and leaves some out. The table shows some 1.4 million clones, with over 95% occurring only once. The CDR3 covers 14 residues. Germline CDR1 is SGHTS and CDR2 is YDEGEE. V lost 6 bases to trimming and J lost 9 bases; unmatched junction nucleotides: 9. Every donor was a Caucasian adult from Nashville, Tennessee. This TCR derives from a man aged 25-45 years in good health. V usage is TRBV5-8 and J usage is TRBJ2-3; 11 bases align to TRBD1. The specimen was naive CD4+ T cells sorted from blood. This sample's subset: CD45RA+ positively selected. DNA for the CDR3: TGTGCCAGCATCCCCCGGACAGGGGGCATCACGCAGTATTTT. It specifies CASIPRTGGITQYF.